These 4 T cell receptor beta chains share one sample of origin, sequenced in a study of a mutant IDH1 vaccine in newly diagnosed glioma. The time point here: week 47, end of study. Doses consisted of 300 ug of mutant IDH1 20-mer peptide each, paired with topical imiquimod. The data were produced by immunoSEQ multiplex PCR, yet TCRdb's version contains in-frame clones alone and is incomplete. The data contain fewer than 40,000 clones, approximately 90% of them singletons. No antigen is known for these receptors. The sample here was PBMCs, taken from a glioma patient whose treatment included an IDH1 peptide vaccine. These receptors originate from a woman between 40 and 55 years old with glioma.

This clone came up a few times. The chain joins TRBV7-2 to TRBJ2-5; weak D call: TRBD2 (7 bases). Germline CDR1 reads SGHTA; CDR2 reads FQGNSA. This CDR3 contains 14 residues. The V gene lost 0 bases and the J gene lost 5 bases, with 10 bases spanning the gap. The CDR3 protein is CASSLAGGPETQYF. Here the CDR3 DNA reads TGTGCCAGCAGCTTAGCGGGGGGGCCGGAGACCCAGTACTTC.

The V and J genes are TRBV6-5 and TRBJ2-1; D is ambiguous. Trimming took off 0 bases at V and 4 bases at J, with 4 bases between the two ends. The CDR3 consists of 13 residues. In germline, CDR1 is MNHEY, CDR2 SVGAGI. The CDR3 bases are TGTGCCAGCAGTTACTCCAGGTACAATGAGCAGTTCTTC. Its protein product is CASSYSRYNEQFF.

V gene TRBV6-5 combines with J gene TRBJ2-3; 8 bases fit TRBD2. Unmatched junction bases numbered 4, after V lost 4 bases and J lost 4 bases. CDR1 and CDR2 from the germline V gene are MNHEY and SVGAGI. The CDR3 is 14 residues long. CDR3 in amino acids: CASSSASGPDTQYF. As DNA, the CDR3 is TGTGCCAGCAGTTCCGCTAGCGGGCCAGATACGCAGTATTTT.

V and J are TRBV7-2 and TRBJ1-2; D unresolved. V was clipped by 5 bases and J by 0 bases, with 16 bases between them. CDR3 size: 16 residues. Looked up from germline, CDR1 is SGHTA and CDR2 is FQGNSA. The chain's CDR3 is CASSKGGSGANYGYTF. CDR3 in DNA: TGTGCCAGCAGCAAGGGTGGGTCGGGAGCTAACTATGGCTACACCTTC.